What follows describes a single T cell receptor (beta chain). This sample is drawn from a study of control samples from healthy donors and cancer patients. The CDR3 is made up of 15 amino acids. CDR1 is KGHDR and CDR2 is SFDVKD in the germline V gene. Trimming took 6 bases from V and 9 from J; bases not matched to a gene: 10. Data came from immunoSEQ multiplex PCR; TCRdb stores just in-frame clones and leaves some out. Of thousands of clones in the sample, around 72% are singletons; the top ten hold about 7.3%. The sample consisted of formalin-fixed, paraffin-embedded tissue. The rearrangement uses TRBV24-1 and TRBJ2-1; 10 positions agree with TRBD2. This clonotype originated in a male donor with melanoma. The CDR3 region is CATSYRTSGFSEQFF. As DNA, the CDR3 is TGTGCCACCAGTTACCGGACTAGCGGATTCAGTGAGCAGTTCTTC.